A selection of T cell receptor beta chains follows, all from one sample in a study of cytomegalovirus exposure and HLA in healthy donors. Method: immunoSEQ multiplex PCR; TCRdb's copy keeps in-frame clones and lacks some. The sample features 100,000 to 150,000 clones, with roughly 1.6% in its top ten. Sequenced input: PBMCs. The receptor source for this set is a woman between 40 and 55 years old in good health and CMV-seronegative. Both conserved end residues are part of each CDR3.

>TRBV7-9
CASSPPGQYRGNTIYF
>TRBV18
CASSPGGDSEKLFF
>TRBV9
CASSLGGGGPSYEQYF
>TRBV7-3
CASSPSPGQACYF
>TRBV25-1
CASTRAGAGNTIYF
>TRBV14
CASSYDSAMVNEQFF
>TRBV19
CASRRVGTSLSSETQYF
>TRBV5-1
CASSLVGTTNTGELFF
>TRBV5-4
CASSPTSGGFNEQFF
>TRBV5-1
CASSSPGHRSYNEQFF
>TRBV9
CASSVRVFSYNEQFF
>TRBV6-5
CASRSSDQPQHF
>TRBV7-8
CASSFPEGGGISSYNSPLHF
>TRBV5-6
CASSLRDKAIYF
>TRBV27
CASSGVQGAYEQYF
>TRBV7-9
CASSLVDRQAFF
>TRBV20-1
CSASGERRAFF
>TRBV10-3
CAIRGDRGSAGGYTF
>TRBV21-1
CASSKGGDRPWQPQHF
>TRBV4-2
CASSPIRSFTNEKLFF
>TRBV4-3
CASSQGGTGARTGELFF
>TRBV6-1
CASSGQKNTGELFF
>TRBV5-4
CASSPGTSGAQETQYF
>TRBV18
CASSADRGHEKLFF
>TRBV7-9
CASSLGFGRASNQPQHF
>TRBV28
CASSQPGQGNTEAFF
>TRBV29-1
CSVQDQVGGYTF
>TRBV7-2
CASSLSAGGQGQKTQYF
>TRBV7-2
CASSLRSQETQYF
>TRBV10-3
CAISRGFRSGEQFF
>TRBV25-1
CASSFRGGPGNTIYF
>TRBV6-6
CASSPPVGIPGETQYF
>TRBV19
CASSVARDSGYTF
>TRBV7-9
CASSAPGGRDQPQHF
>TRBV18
CASSAGTGSYEQYF
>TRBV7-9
CASSPGTGWEKLFF
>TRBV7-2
CASSSGDQPQHF
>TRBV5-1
CASSLSYPGTEAFF
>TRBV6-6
CASRGGTGVYEQYF
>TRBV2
CASKGQGGSYEQYF
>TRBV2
CARQGTGTDTQYF
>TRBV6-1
CASRLGASPEQYF